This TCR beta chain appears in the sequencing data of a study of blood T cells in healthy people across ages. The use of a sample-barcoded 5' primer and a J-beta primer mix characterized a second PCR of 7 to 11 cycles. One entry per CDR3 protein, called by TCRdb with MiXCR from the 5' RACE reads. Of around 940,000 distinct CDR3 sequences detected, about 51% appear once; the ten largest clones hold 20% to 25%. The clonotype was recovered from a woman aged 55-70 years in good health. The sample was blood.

The CDR3 loop reads CASSLEMARSPETQYF. In nucleotides, the CDR3 is TGCGCCAGCAGCTTGGAAATGGCCAGGTCACCAGAGACCCAGTACTTC. The chain links TRBV5-1 to TRBJ2-5; D gene unclear. V shed 0 bases and J shed 4 bases, with 16 bases lying between them. CDR3 size: 16 residues. CDR1 is SGHRS and CDR2 is YFSETQ in the germline V gene.